Presented here are 17 T cell receptor beta chains from one specimen sequenced in a study of blood T cell repertoires in COVID-19 (TCRdb year 2020). Library generation was performed with the immunoSEQ multiplex PCR assay. The table comes from immuneACCESS by way of TCRdb, which keeps in-frame sequences with V and J called. Part of the clones is missing from these tables; in studies checked, under half for an unresolved V gene and the rest for unknown reasons. The table for this sample lists approximately 220,000 clones; roughly 80% of them were counted only once. About 10% of the sample comes from the top ten. Sequenced: peripheral blood. The receptors come from a woman older than 75 with acute or convalescent COVID-19.

The DNA for the CDR3 is TGTGCCAGCAGCTTAGAGGGACAGGGGTTGAATGAGCAGTTCTTC. Translating gives CASSLEGQGLNEQFF. The chain links TRBV11-3 to TRBJ2-1; 10 bases fit TRBD1. Per the germline V gene, CDR1 is SGHNT and CDR2 is YENEEA. The CDR3 sequence is 15 residues long. Trimming at V came to 0 bases and at J to 7 bases, leaving 3 bases not matched to a gene.

The chain carries TRBV2 and TRBJ1-2, with D hard to call. Deletions cut 6 bases from V and 0 bases from J, with 14 bases between. The CDR3 runs 15 residues. Germline loops: CDR1 SNHLY, CDR2 FYNNEI. CDR3 region: CASRDSGRANYGYTF. For the CDR3, the DNA is TGTGCCAGCAGGGACTCCGGGCGGGCTAACTATGGCTACACCTTC.

The chain has TRBV7-3 and TRBJ2-1; 8 bases fit TRBD2. Germline loops: CDR1 SGHTA, CDR2 FQGTGA. The CDR3 contains 14 residues. J lost 3 bases, V lost 8 bases, and 6 bases had no gene match. The CDR3, as DNA: TGTGCCAGCTCCGAGGCGGGGGGCTACAATGAGCAGTTCTTC. This encodes CASSEAGGYNEQFF.

The V gene is TRBV28, the J gene TRBJ2-7; D might be TRBD1 (6 bases). The CDR3 has 14 residues. The V gene lost 3 bases and the J gene lost 1 base, with 10 bases spanning the gap. Germline V gene data show CDR1 as MDHEN and CDR2 as SYDVKM. CDR3 protein: CASSFGTPSYEQYF. The DNA of the CDR3 is TGTGCCAGCAGTTTCGGGACACCTTCCTACGAGCAGTACTTC. Supplemented by reference TRBV28 and TRBJ2-7, the full variable domain reads DVKVTQSSRYLVKRTGEKVFLECVQDMDHENMFWYRQDPGLGLRLIYFSYDVKMKEKGDIPEGYSVSREKKERFSLILESASTNQTSMYLCASSFGTPSYEQYFGPGTRLTVT.

The chain uses TRBV7-9 and TRBJ1-4; D is undetermined. Germline CDR1 is SEHNR and CDR2 is FQNEAQ (reference sequence). V dropped 6 bases and J dropped 0 bases, with 17 bases sitting between them. CDR3 length: 17 residues. The chain's CDR3 is CASSISGPAPTNEKLFF. The CDR3 region has the DNA TGTGCCAGCAGTATTAGCGGCCCGGCCCCAACTAATGAAAAACTGTTTTTT.

This clone was recorded many times. The rearrangement links TRBV30 to TRBJ2-7; TRBD1 might be the D (5 bases). Germline lookup yields CDR1 GTSNPN and CDR2 SVGIG (reference sequence). CDR3 length: 14 amino acids. V lost 5 bases and J 2 bases, leaving 16 bases between the germline ends. CDR3 coding DNA: TGTGCCTGGGCAGGGTTAAGCTTTCCCTACGAGCAGTACTTC. It encodes CAWAGLSFPYEQYF.

This clone was seen only a few times. V is TRBV7-2 and J is TRBJ1-3; TRBD1 is a possible D gene (5 bases). This CDR3 has 14 residues. Between the trimmed V and J ends, which lost 5 bases and 0 bases, there was a span of 8 bases. The germline gives CDR1 SGHTA, CDR2 FQGNSA. The CDR3 coding sequence is TGTGCCAGCAGCCGCGACAGCTCTGGAAACACCATATATTTT. As protein: CASSRDSSGNTIYF. The full variable domain, completed using reference TRBV7-2 and TRBJ1-3, is GAGVSQSPSNKVTEKGKDVELRCDPISGHTALYWYRQSLGQGLEFLIYFQGNSAPDKSGLPSDRFSAERTGGSVSTLTIQRTQQEDSAVYLCASSRDSSGNTIYFGEGSWLTVV.

The rearrangement joins TRBV9 to TRBJ2-3; D is unclear. CDR3 length: 15 residues. Germline CDR1 SGDLS, CDR2 YYNGEE. The ends were cut back, 3 bases at V and 0 bases at J, with 11 bases in the middle. DNA of the CDR3: TGTGCCAGCAGCGCCAGACTCGCTAGCACAGATACGCAGTATTTT. The encoded protein is CASSARLASTDTQYF.

CDR3 in amino acids: CASAAISGANVLTF. As DNA, the CDR3 is TGTGCCAGCGCAGCGATCTCTGGGGCCAACGTCCTGACTTTC. This chain joins TRBV6-5 and TRBJ2-6, with unresolved D. V dropped 8 bases and J dropped 0 bases, with 8 bases sitting between them. Germline values: CDR1 MNHEY, CDR2 SVGAGI. The length of the CDR3 is 14 residues.

The chain links TRBV10-3 to TRBJ2-5, with a tentative D call TRBD2 (7 bases). Looked up from germline, CDR1 is ENHRY and CDR2 is SYGVKD. Trimming removed 2 bases from V and 5 bases from J, with 15 bases in between. The CDR3 sequence is 15 residues long. CDR3 loop: CAISERGAGLETQYF. The CDR3 nucleotides are TGTGCCATCAGTGAGCGGGGGGCCGGATTGGAGACCCAGTACTTC.

The rearrangement joins TRBV5-8 to TRBJ2-7; TRBD2 aligns across 8 bases. Unmatched junction bases numbered 19, after V lost 4 bases and J lost 7 bases. The germline V gene encodes CDR1 SGHTS and CDR2 YDEGEE. This CDR3 has 17 amino acids. The DNA of the CDR3 is TGTGCCAGCAGCCACGACCTGGTTGCGGGAGGTTTAATGGAGCAGTACTTC. Translation: CASSHDLVAGGLMEQYF.

This clone is a singleton in its sample. J is TRBJ1-5 and V is TRBV20-1; 8 nucleotides align to TRBD1. CDR1 and CDR2 (germline): DFQATT, SNEGSKA (reference sequence). CDR3 length: 14 amino acids. With V trimmed by 3 bases and J by 7 bases, 8 bases remained unmatched. CDR3 sequence: CSASSGRGPQPQHF. The CDR3, as DNA: TGCAGTGCTAGTTCAGGCAGGGGGCCGCAGCCCCAGCATTTT.

A single count supports this clone. The chain joins TRBV14 to TRBJ1-2; TRBD1 might be the D (5 bases). Germline lookup yields CDR1 SGHDN and CDR2 FVKESK. CDR3 size: 15 residues. Between the trimmed V and J ends, which lost 4 bases and 4 bases, there was a span of 16 bases. Written as DNA, the CDR3 is TGTGCCAGCAGCCCCGGTTCGTGGGGCAGCTATGGCTACACCTTC. It yields the protein CASSPGSWGSYGYTF.

CDR3: CAISPTGEDEKLFF. Written as DNA, the CDR3 is TGTGCCATCAGCCCGACAGGGGAGGATGAAAAACTGTTTTTT. V gene TRBV10-3 combines with J gene TRBJ1-4, with 8 bases fitting TRBD1. The CDR3 has 14 amino acids. V was pared by 6 bases and J by 6 bases, with 6 bases of the junction left unmatched. The germline V gene has CDR1 ENHRY and CDR2 SYGVKD.

The chain uses TRBV19 and TRBJ2-5; tentative D call: TRBD2 (6 bases). Germline V gene data show CDR1 as LNHDA and CDR2 as SQIVND (reference sequence). The ends were cut back, 9 bases at V and 2 bases at J, with 16 bases in the middle. The CDR3 totals 14 residues. CDR3 protein: CASNLGGIQETQYF. DNA for the CDR3: TGTGCCAGCAATTTGGGGGGTATTCAAGAGACCCAGTACTTC. The full variable domain, rest sourced from reference TRBV19 and TRBJ2-5, is DGGITQSPKYLFRKEGQNVTLSCEQNLNHDAMYWYRQDPGQGLRLIYYSQIVNDFQKGDIAEGYSVSREKKESFPLTVTSAQKNPTAFYLCASNLGGIQETQYFGPGTRLLVL.

V is TRBV11-2 and J is TRBJ2-7; the D gene is possibly TRBD2 (5 bases). Germline-derived CDR1 and CDR2 are SGHAT and FQNNGV. V shed 2 bases and J shed 5 bases, with 10 bases lying between them. The CDR3 contains 13 residues. CDR3 residues: CASSLRGRNEQYF. The DNA of the CDR3 is TGTGCCAGCAGCTTACGAGGGAGAAACGAGCAGTACTTC.

This chain connects TRBV7-4 to TRBJ2-1, with a weak D call TRBD1 (6 bases). V was cut by 1 base and J by 4 bases, with 20 bases left in between. The germline V gene has CDR1 SGHVT and CDR2 SQSDAQ. The CDR3 length is 18 residues. CDR3 DNA: TGTGCCAGCAGCTTAGGGGACATCCTAGTGCCCTATTACAATGAGCAGTTCTTC. Residues: CASSLGDILVPYYNEQFF. Drawing the rest from reference TRBV7-4 and TRBJ2-1, the complete variable domain is GAGVSQSPRYKVAKRGRDVALRCDSISGHVTLYWYRQTLGQGSEVLTYSQSDAQRDKSGRPSGRFSAERPERSVSTLKIQRTEQGDSAVYLCASSLGDILVPYYNEQFFGPGTRLTVL.